The 23 T cell receptor beta chains below all came from one sample that was sequenced in a study of blood T cell repertoires in COVID-19. Sequencing was performed with immunoSEQ multiplex PCR; in TCRdb, only in-frame clones are kept and a portion is missing. The table shows 200,000 to 250,000 clones, with about 80% occurring only once. Sequencing was carried out using PBMCs or T cells enriched from blood (not recorded which). The receptor set was obtained from a man in his 60s who had recovered from COVID-19.

V and J are TRBV3-1 (or the pseudogene TRBV3-2) and TRBJ2-1, with a possible D match to TRBD2 (6 bases). The CDR3 totals 13 residues. Germline CDR1 is LGHDT and CDR2 is YNNKEL (reference sequence). V shed 9 bases and J shed 5 bases, with 14 bases lying between them. This chain's CDR3 is CASRDWKDNEQFF. DNA for the CDR3: TGTGCCAGTCGGGACTGGAAGGACAATGAGCAGTTCTTC.

The V call is TRBV19, the J call TRBJ2-5, with 9 bases that match TRBD2. This CDR3 contains 14 residues. The germline CDR1 and CDR2 sequences are LNHDA and SQIVND (reference sequence). After removal of 3 bases from V and 4 bases from J, the junction contained 3 bases not matched to a gene. The CDR3 region is CASSMRGGGETQYF. The CDR3 DNA reads TGTGCCAGTAGTATGCGGGGGGGCGGAGAGACCCAGTACTTC.

This rearrangement joins TRBV27 to TRBJ1-1; tentatively, D is TRBD1 (6 bases). Looked up from germline, CDR1 is MNHEY and CDR2 is SMNVEV (reference sequence). The CDR3 contains 14 residues. Trimming left V 6 bases short and J 2 bases short, with 13 bases between. CDR3 sequence reads: CASRAVGANTEAFF. CDR3 in DNA: TGTGCCAGCAGGGCCGTGGGGGCCAACACTGAAGCTTTCTTT.

This clone was recorded only once. V is TRBV19 and J is TRBJ1-2; 7 bases align to TRBD1. CDR1 LNHDA and CDR2 SQIVND come from the germline V gene (reference sequence). The CDR3 covers 13 residues. V lost 4 bases to trimming and J lost 7 bases; unmatched junction nucleotides: 6. CDR3 DNA sequence: TGTGCCAGTAGTACCCGGGACAGTTTTGGCTACACCTTC. This encodes CASSTRDSFGYTF.

This clone was seen a single time. The CDR3 sequence is CASSIRLVNTDTQYF. Written as DNA, the CDR3 is TGTGCCAGTAGTATTCGACTAGTCAACACAGATACGCAGTATTTT. V usage is TRBV19 and J usage is TRBJ2-3, with D possibly being TRBD2 (6 bases). V was shortened by 3 bases and J by 2 bases, with 12 bases between the two germline ends. The CDR3 loop spans 15 amino acids. The germline V gene encodes CDR1 LNHDA and CDR2 SQIVND (reference sequence).

This clone occurred once. The chain carries TRBV29-1 and TRBJ1-5, with D unclear. The CDR3 loop spans 13 amino acids. Germline V gene data show CDR1 as SQVTM and CDR2 as ANQGSEA. The germline V and J ends were trimmed by 4 bases and 6 bases, with 13 bases remaining between them. The CDR3 coding sequence is TGCAGCGTTGTTGAGGCGGGTGGTCAGCCCCAGCATTTT. Translated: CSVVEAGGQPQHF.

This rearrangement joins TRBV3-1 (or the pseudogene TRBV3-2) to TRBJ1-2; no clear D gene. There are 13 residues in the CDR3. The germline V gene has CDR1 LGHDT and CDR2 YNNKEL (reference sequence). The V end was cut by 4 bases, the J end by 3 bases, with 9 bases between. The CDR3: CASSPLADYGYTF. CDR3 DNA sequence: TGTGCCAGCAGCCCCTTGGCAGACTATGGCTACACCTTC.

This clone was picked up one time. The chain joins TRBV5-1 to TRBJ1-2; D might be TRBD1 (6 bases). The V gene's germline CDR1 is SGHRS and CDR2 YFSETQ. V lost 5 bases to trimming and J lost 6 bases, with 17 bases between them. The CDR3 is made up of 14 amino acids. CDR3 in DNA: TGCGCCAGCAGACGACGACAGGCCGGGGATGGCTACACCTTC. It translates to CASRRRQAGDGYTF.

The chain carries TRBV28 and TRBJ1-2, with D perhaps matching TRBD1 (6 bases). V lost 6 bases to trimming and J lost 2 bases, with 22 bases between them. CDR1 and CDR2 from the germline V gene are MDHEN and SYDVKM. This CDR3 is 17 amino acids long. In nucleotides, the CDR3 is TGTGCCAGCAGAACCGGAAAAACAGGGAAGGTCAACTATGGCTACACCTTC. As protein: CASRTGKTGKVNYGYTF.

The chain combines TRBV7-9 with TRBJ2-7, with D possibly matching TRBD1 (5 bases). Germline CDR1 and CDR2: SEHNR and FQNEAQ (reference sequence). CDR3 size: 17 residues. V lost 0 bases and J lost 7, with 22 bases in between. CDR3 coding DNA: TGTGCCAGCAGCTTAGCGTTGGGGCTCACGCGGACGGTTGAGCAGTACTTC. Amino acids: CASSLALGLTRTVEQYF.

V gene TRBV11-2 combines with J gene TRBJ2-3; 12 bases align to TRBD2. The CDR3 covers 16 residues. V dropped 3 bases and J dropped 2; count of bases not matched to a gene: 3. CDR1 and CDR2 (germline): SGHAT, FQNNGV. CDR3 in amino acids: CASSFLAGGHTDTQYF. The CDR3 nucleotides are TGTGCCAGCAGCTTCCTAGCGGGGGGGCACACAGATACGCAGTATTTT.

This clone has only one observation. The same CDR3 arises from other DNA sequences in this sample as well. The V and J genes are TRBV7-9 and TRBJ1-1; tentative D call: TRBD1 (6 bases). V dropped 1 base and J dropped 0 bases, with 9 bases sitting between them. Per germline, CDR1 SEHNR and CDR2 FQNEAQ (reference sequence). The CDR3 is 15 amino acids. The CDR3 reads CASSLEQGMNTEAFF. The DNA for the CDR3 is TGTGCCAGCAGCTTAGAGCAGGGGATGAACACTGAAGCTTTCTTT.

The V gene is TRBV12-5, the J gene TRBJ1-1, with 12 bases fitting TRBD1. J lost 5 bases, V lost 1 base, and 5 bases had no gene match. Germline-derived CDR1 and CDR2 are LGHNT and FRNRAP. CDR3 length: 16 residues. The CDR3 here is CASGLARDRGPTEAFF. CDR3 nucleotides: TGTGCTAGTGGTTTGGCCCGGGACAGGGGGCCGACTGAAGCTTTCTTT.

The V gene is TRBV21-1, the J gene TRBJ1-5. TRBV21-1 represents a pseudogene. CDR3 length: 14 residues. The CDR3, as DNA: TGTGCCAGCCTCGGGCGGGAGGGGCAGCAGCCCCAGCATTTT. It translates to CASLGREGQQPQHF.

The V call is TRBV7-8, the J call TRBJ1-2; 9 bases line up with TRBD1. The J segment lost 2 bases and the V segment lost 1 base, leaving 5 bases of the junction unmatched. There are 16 residues in the CDR3. Germline V CDR1 and CDR2: SGHVS, FQNEAQ. The CDR3 DNA is TGTGCCAGCAGCTTAGTTCCAACAGGGGGCAACTATGGCTACACCTTC. Translating gives CASSLVPTGGNYGYTF.

V usage is TRBV6-5 and J usage is TRBJ2-3, with 10 bases that match TRBD1. The germline V gene has CDR1 MNHEY and CDR2 SVGAGI. This CDR3 has 15 amino acids. The V gene end was trimmed by 5 bases and the J gene end by 7 bases; junction bases not matched to a gene: 9. The DNA of the CDR3 is TGTGCCAGCAGTCCCCGGGACAGGGGACCACATACGCAGTATTTT. As protein: CASSPRDRGPHTQYF.

This clone has just one count. This chain uses TRBV6-4 with TRBJ1-5; 10 positions agree with TRBD1. Germline CDR1 is MRHNA and CDR2 is SNTAGT. The V gene end was trimmed by 7 bases and the J gene end by 3 bases; junction bases not matched to a gene: 6. The CDR3 extends over 15 amino acids. CDR3 DNA: TGTGCCAGCAACTCCGGGACAGGGGTCAATCAGCCCCAGCATTTT. As protein: CASNSGTGVNQPQHF.

The chain uses TRBV5-8 and TRBJ2-1; 13 bases are a match to TRBD2. Germline V gene lookup returns CDR1 SGHTS and CDR2 YDEGEE. The CDR3 loop spans 15 amino acids. The trim removed 3 bases at V and 7 bases at J, leaving 4 bases unmatched. The CDR3 here is CASSWGTSGVNEQFF. CDR3 nucleotide sequence: TGTGCCAGCAGCTGGGGGACTAGCGGGGTTAATGAGCAGTTCTTC.

The chain couples TRBV7-9 to TRBJ1-2; D remains unclear. Looked up from germline, CDR1 is SEHNR and CDR2 is FQNEAQ (reference sequence). Trimming pared 5 bases from V and 8 bases from J, leaving 15 bases between. This CDR3 contains 13 residues. Here the CDR3 DNA reads TGTGCCAGCAGCCCTGGACCGGCGGGAGGCTACACCTTC. As protein: CASSPGPAGGYTF.

V gene TRBV6-5 combines with J gene TRBJ1-2; D not certain. Germline CDR1 is MNHEY and CDR2 is SVGAGI. This CDR3 comprises 12 residues. Trimming took off 8 bases at V and 0 bases at J, with 7 bases between the two ends. CDR3 region: CASSTSNYGYTF. The CDR3 DNA reads TGTGCCAGCTCAACTTCTAACTATGGCTACACCTTC.

This chain joins TRBV6-2 or TRBV6-3 and TRBJ2-5; possibly TRBD2 for D (6 bases). The germline V gene has CDR1 MNHEY and CDR2 SVGEGT. The CDR3 totals 13 residues. The ends were cut back, 5 bases at V and 1 base at J, with 8 bases in the middle. Here the CDR3 reads CASSRGSQETQYF. The CDR3 bases are TGTGCCAGCAGTCGGGGGTCCCAAGAGACCCAGTACTTC.

The chain couples TRBV2 to TRBJ2-5, with a tentative D call TRBD2 (5 bases). Germline CDR1 reads SNHLY; CDR2 reads FYNNEI. The CDR3 has 13 residues. Deletions cut 7 bases from V and 2 bases from J, with 11 bases between. CDR3 nucleotides: TGTGCCAGCAATAGCGTTGTACAAGAGACCCAGTACTTC. It codes for CASNSVVQETQYF.

The chain uses TRBV5-6 and TRBJ1-2; D might be TRBD1 (5 bases). This CDR3 spans 13 amino acids. V lost 3 bases and J 7 bases, leaving 13 bases between the germline ends. The germline gives CDR1 SGHDT, CDR2 YYEEEE. DNA for the CDR3: TGTGCCAGCAGCTCTCGGGGGTTGGGTGGCTACACCTTC. This sequence encodes CASSSRGLGGYTF.